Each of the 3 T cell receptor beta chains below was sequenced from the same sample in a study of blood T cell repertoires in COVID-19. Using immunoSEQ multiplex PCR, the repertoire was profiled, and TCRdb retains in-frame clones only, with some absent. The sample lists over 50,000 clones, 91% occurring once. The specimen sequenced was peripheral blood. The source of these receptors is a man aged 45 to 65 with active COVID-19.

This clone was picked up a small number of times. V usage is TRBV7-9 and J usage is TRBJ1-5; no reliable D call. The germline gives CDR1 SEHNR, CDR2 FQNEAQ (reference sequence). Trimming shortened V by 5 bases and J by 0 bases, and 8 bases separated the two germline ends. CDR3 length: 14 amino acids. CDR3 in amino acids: CASSPSSSNQPQHF. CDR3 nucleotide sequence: TGTGCCAGCAGCCCTAGCAGTAGCAATCAGCCCCAGCATTTT.

CDR3 sequence (DNA): TGTGCCAGCAGCTCCCAGACAGGGTATAGTGGCTACACCTTC. Its translation: CASSSQTGYSGYTF. The V and J genes are TRBV7-2 and TRBJ1-2; 7 bases agree with TRBD1. CDR1 is SGHTA, CDR2 FQGNSA, per germline. The CDR3 extends over 14 amino acids. Trimming took 4 bases from V and 7 from J; bases not matched to a gene: 9.

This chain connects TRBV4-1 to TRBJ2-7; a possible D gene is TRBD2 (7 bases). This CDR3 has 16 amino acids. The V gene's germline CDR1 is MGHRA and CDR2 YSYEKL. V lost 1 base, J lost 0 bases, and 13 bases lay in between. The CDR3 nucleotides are TGCGCCAGCAGCCAAGGGGGGGGCATCCCCTCCTACGAGCAGTACTTC. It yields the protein CASSQGGGIPSYEQYF.